Each of the 13 T cell receptor beta chains below was sequenced from the same sample in a study of blood T cells in healthy people across ages. Combining a sample-barcoded 5' primer with a J-beta primer mix, a second PCR ran for 7 to 11 cycles. TCRdb reprocessed the 5' RACE reads with MiXCR, giving one entry per CDR3 protein. Among over 950,000 distinct CDR3 sequences, roughly half were seen once, and the ten largest hold roughly a fifth. Sequenced material: blood. The source is a woman aged 55 to 70 in good health.

The chain links TRBV20-1 to TRBJ2-7; D might be TRBD2 (6 bases). With the DNA end fitting TRBJ2-5 better, the J assignment may be wrong. This CDR3 comprises 14 residues. The germline gives CDR1 DFQATT, CDR2 SNEGSKA (reference sequence). CDR3 DNA sequence: TGCAGTGCTAGGAAGACTAGTTCCGGGGAGACCCAGTACTTC. This encodes CSARKTSSGETQYF.

This chain connects TRBV4-1 to TRBJ2-7, with no clear D. Germline values: CDR1 MGHRA, CDR2 YSYEKL. With 1 base removed from V and 3 bases from J, the gap between germline ends came to 16 bases. This CDR3 has 16 amino acids. This CDR3 is CASSQGTFPLLYEQYF. As DNA, the CDR3 is TGCGCCAGCAGCCAAGGCACGTTTCCTCTCCTCTACGAGCAGTACTTC.

This clonotype was detected only once. The rearrangement uses TRBV27 and TRBJ2-3; perhaps TRBD2 as D (5 bases). Germline V gene data show CDR1 as MNHEY and CDR2 as SMNVEV (reference sequence). The CDR3 runs to 17 residues. Trimming stripped 2 bases from V and 9 bases from J, with 24 bases between. The CDR3 region is CASSLAPQRRHGGTQYF. CDR3 DNA sequence: TGTGCCAGCAGTTTAGCCCCCCAGCGTAGGCACGGCGGGACGCAGTATTTT.

The chain is built from TRBV15 and TRBJ2-5; weak D call: TRBD2 (6 bases). Germline CDR1 is LNHNV and CDR2 is YYDKDF (reference sequence). Trimming took 2 bases from V and 11 from J, leaving 21 bases between them. This CDR3 comprises 15 residues. CDR3 protein: CATSRRRDGGNEQYF. CDR3 nucleotides: TGTGCCACCAGCAGACGCCGGGACGGCGGGAATGAGCAGTACTTC.

The chain employs TRBV5-6 and TRBJ2-7; tentatively, D is TRBD2 (6 bases). The V end lost 4 bases, the J end lost 2 bases, and 19 bases lay between the germline ends. This CDR3 is 16 amino acids long. From germline, CDR1 is SGHDT and CDR2 YYEEEE. The CDR3: CASSGPIRERPYEQYF. The CDR3, as DNA: TGTGCCAGCAGCGGACCTATACGGGAGCGCCCCTACGAGCAGTACTTC.

The gene calls are TRBV6-1 and TRBJ1-1; D is unclear. The germline V and J ends were trimmed by 2 bases and 2 bases, with 6 bases remaining between them. The CDR3 contains 13 residues. The V gene's germline CDR1 is MNHNS and CDR2 SASEGT. The CDR3: CASSERLNTEAFF. CDR3 bases: TGTGCCAGCAGTGAACGGCTCAACACTGAAGCTTTCTTT.

The V and J genes are TRBV5-1 and TRBJ2-1; TRBD1 might be the D (5 bases). Per germline, CDR1 SGHRS and CDR2 YFSETQ. This CDR3 is 15 amino acids long. Trimming took off 3 bases at V and 0 bases at J, with 10 bases between the two ends. This CDR3 is CASSSRASSYNEQFF. Here the CDR3 DNA reads TGCGCCAGCAGCTCCAGGGCGAGCTCCTACAATGAGCAGTTCTTC.

This clonotype was seen only a few times. This chain links TRBV20-1 with TRBJ2-7, with 9 bases matching TRBD1. Trimming cost V 5 bases and J 3 bases; bases outside gene matches: 5. Germline V gene sequence: CDR1 DFQATT, CDR2 SNEGSKA (reference sequence). The CDR3 sequence is 13 residues long. The CDR3 reads CSAGPGQGYEQYF. As DNA, the CDR3 is TGCAGTGCTGGGCCGGGACAGGGCTACGAGCAGTACTTC.

This clonotype was seen more than once but under ten times. The chain uses TRBV18 and TRBJ2-3; 8 bases map to TRBD1. CDR3 size: 15 residues. After removal of 1 base from V and 4 bases from J, the junction contained 4 bases not matched to a gene. Per germline, CDR1 KGHSH and CDR2 LQKENI. The CDR3 sequence: CASSPLGQGADTQYF. The CDR3 DNA is TGTGCCAGCTCACCACTCGGACAGGGAGCAGATACGCAGTATTTT.

The chain couples TRBV20-1 to TRBJ1-2, with TRBD1 matching over 10 bases. Trimming removed 0 bases from V and 5 bases from J; junction bases left unmatched: 6. This CDR3 region has 15 residues. Per the germline V gene, CDR1 is DFQATT and CDR2 is SNEGSKA (reference sequence). CDR3 bases: TGCAGTGCTAGAGATCCCGGGACAGGGGAATATGGCTACACCTTC. Translated, it gives CSARDPGTGEYGYTF.

There are a few counts of this clonotype. For the CDR3, the DNA is TGTGCCAGCAGCCAAGGAGGGAGCCGGGTAGCTTACGAGCAGTACTTC. This codes for CASSQGGSRVAYEQYF. The V gene is TRBV14, the J gene TRBJ2-7; a possible D gene is TRBD2 (5 bases). CDR3 length equals 16 residues. The V end lost 1 base, the J end lost 4 bases, and 17 bases lay between the germline ends. Germline CDR1 and CDR2: SGHDN and FVKESK.

The CDR3 spells CASSLTPGRVGNEQFF. CDR3 sequence (DNA): TGTGCCAGCAGCTTAACTCCGGGCAGGGTAGGGAATGAGCAGTTCTTC. The chain couples TRBV7-3 to TRBJ2-1; the D gene is possibly TRBD1 (5 bases). CDR1 is SGHTA and CDR2 is FQGTGA in the germline V gene. This CDR3 region has 16 residues. V was shortened by 0 bases and J by 7 bases, with 16 bases between the two germline ends.

This clonotype was counted ten times or more. The chain couples TRBV5-1 to TRBJ2-3; D is unclear. The V and J ends lost 0 bases and 5 bases respectively, with 4 bases between them. Per germline, CDR1 SGHRS and CDR2 YFSETQ. CDR3 length: 12 residues. In DNA form, the CDR3 reads TGCGCCAGCAGCTTGGAGGTAGATACGCAGTATTTT. Translated, it gives CASSLEVDTQYF.